The clone carrying this T cell receptor (beta chain) was picked up a small number of times. Its matching antigen is unknown. This entry is derived from a study of T-cell memory formation after mild COVID-19. The overall study: The TCR clusters were mostly specific to one donor. Regarding the study as a whole: Memory from before infection featured some responding clones, which suggests cross-reactive memory joined.

TCRdb recomputed calls from the 5' RACE reads with MiXCR, one row per CDR3 protein. The data hold hundreds of thousands of distinct CDR3 sequences, with 25% to 30% observed a single time. The CDR3 contains 14 residues. Germline V CDR1 and CDR2: KGHDR, SFDVKD. Trimming stripped 5 bases from V and 4 bases from J, with 13 bases between. The genes are TRBV24-1 and TRBJ1-1; D gene unclear. Input material: PBMCs or a T cell subset sorted from them (not recorded which). The receptor comes from an adult woman who had mild COVID-19 (a few samples of this study predate the infection). Cell type and time point are not known. CDR3 loop: CATSADGLGTEAFF. The CDR3 region has the DNA TGTGCCACCAGTGCCGACGGACTAGGCACTGAAGCTTTCTTT.